This TCR beta chain originates from a study of CD8 T cells in ankylosing spondylitis (dated by TCRdb to about 2017). Concerning the study at large: The study profiled T cell receptor beta repertoires in healthy donors and ankylosing spondylitis patients to find disease-linked TCR variants. Peripheral blood samples were taken, and synovial fluid was additionally collected from ankylosing spondylitis patients. The full study cohort comprised 25 ankylosing spondylitis patients and roughly 100 healthy donors. The paper's findings and limits, for the study overall: Some motif variants were previously reported in synovial fluid and blood of reactive arthritis patients, suggesting common disease-initiation mechanisms. The disease-linked clones had a CD8+ phenotype and were found at relatively low frequencies in peripheral blood. A TCR beta motif made up of roughly eight highly homologous amino acid variants appeared to be characteristic of blood from ankylosing spondylitis patients. According to the report, matched synovial fluid samples from ankylosing spondylitis patients were significantly enriched for the disease-linked clones.

CDR1 and CDR2 are drawn from the germline V gene: MDHEN, SYDVKM. The CDR3 has 15 amino acids, counting the end cysteine and phenylalanine. Of the read, only the CDR3 DNA is kept; its 45 bases are in frame from base 1. V was cut back by 6 bases and J by 10 bases, leaving a gap of 19 bases between them. The run used an Illumina HiSeq 2500. Quantitative 5'-RACE with molecular barcodes was used to prepare TCR beta libraries. Under the source paper's analysis protocol: Disease-linked TCR variants were identified with a new computational method built on a probabilistic model of VDJ rearrangement. TCRdb reprocessing: public reads trimmed at Q25 with fastp, clones called with MiXCR, in-frame beta chains kept. All rows with the same CDR3 protein become a single entry with the most common DNA and genes. These V and J calls derive from TCRdb rather than the authors' analysis. Recorded for this sample are some 270,000 distinct CDR3 sequences; over 15% of them occurred a single time. The ten top clones hold roughly a third of the sample.

A word on this clonotype: Its specific antigen is unknown. One base away there is no much larger clone; base qualities are not given.

The TCR sequence derives from a male donor with ankylosing spondylitis or in good health (not recorded which). This chain is built from TRBV28 and TRBJ1-6; possibly the D gene is TRBD1, per 5 matching bases. Sequencing was carried out using blood, either unsorted or a sorted T cell fraction (not recorded which). CDR3 region: CASSPLMGQRSPLHF. The nucleotide sequence reads as follows: TGTGCCAGCAGCCCCTTGATGGGGCAGAGATCACCCCTCCACTTT.